A selection of T cell receptor beta chains follows, all from one sample in a study of identifying expanded T cells in peripheral blood. The assay was immunoSEQ multiplex PCR, and TCRdb's table has in-frame clones only and misses some. The table has fewer than 60,000 clones, 82% seen once. The specimen sequenced was blood. The receptors were gathered from a person between 18 and 70 years old in good health. Each CDR3 is given with its conserved first and last residue. A D gene is named only where the DNA matches it firmly. Rows may omit the clone size; those that give it use once, few, many or a size class.

DNA,CDR3,J,size,D,V
TGCAGCGTTGCCAGATCAGATACGCAGTATTTT,CSVARSDTQYF,TRBJ2-3,NA,NA,TRBV29-1
TGTGCCAGCAGCTTTTTCGCCACGACTAATGAAAAACTGTTTTTT,CASSFFATTNEKLFF,TRBJ1-4,NA,NA,TRBV11-3
TGTGCCAGCAGCAAATCAGGGGGCGCAACCGGGGAGCTGTTTTTT,CASSKSGGATGELFF,TRBJ2-2,NA,TRBD1,TRBV4-2
TGTGCCAGTAGGACAGGGATGAGGGACACTGAAGCTTTCTTT,CASRTGMRDTEAFF,TRBJ1-1,NA,TRBD1,TRBV2
TGTGCCAGCAGCCTACGGACGGGATATAATTCACCCCTCCACTTT,CASSLRTGYNSPLHF,TRBJ1-6,NA,NA,TRBV5-6
TGTGCCAGCAGCTTAGTTAGGGTAGCCCAAACCTCTTACAATGAGCAGTTCTTC,CASSLVRVAQTSYNEQFF,TRBJ2-1,once,NA,TRBV7-2
TGTGCCAGCAGCGATACTAGCGGGGAAAGAACTAGCACAGATACGCAGTATTTT,CASSDTSGERTSTDTQYF,TRBJ2-3,NA,TRBD2,TRBV9
TGTGCCAGCAGCTTAGACCTGACGGGGGCGTTTGGAAACACCATATATTTT,CASSLDLTGAFGNTIYF,TRBJ1-3,NA,NA,TRBV11-2
TGTGCCAGCAGCTACAGGGGAGGGAGCACTGAAGCTTTCTTT,CASSYRGGSTEAFF,TRBJ1-1,NA,TRBD1,TRBV7-2
TGTGCCAGTAGTAAACCGCCTACAGGGTCGAATAATTCACCCCTCCACTTT,CASSKPPTGSNNSPLHF,TRBJ1-6,NA,NA,TRBV19
TGTGCCAGCAGTTCAAACCAGTACACTGAAGCTTTCTTT,CASSSNQYTEAFF,TRBJ1-1,once,NA,TRBV7-3
TGTGCCAGCGCAGCGGTAACCCGCACAGATACGCAGTATTTT,CASAAVTRTDTQYF,TRBJ2-3,once,NA,TRBV6-1
TGTGCCAGCAGCTTTGAAGGGGGCATAATCGCAGATACGCAGTATTTT,CASSFEGGIIADTQYF,TRBJ2-3,NA,TRBD1,TRBV7-9
TGTGCCAGCAGCTTAGCGCGCAGCGTTTCCTACAATGAGCAGTTCTTC,CASSLARSVSYNEQFF,TRBJ2-1,NA,NA,TRBV7-2
TGCAGTGCTAGAGATTACACTGAAGCTTTCTTT,CSARDYTEAFF,TRBJ1-1,few,NA,TRBV20-1
TGTGCCAGTAGGCTCAAGAGTGAGTTACACACCGGGGAGCTGTTTTTT,CASRLKSELHTGELFF,TRBJ2-2,NA,NA,TRBV19
TGTGCCAGCTCGACAGGGGGGCAGCCCCAGCATTTT,CASSTGGQPQHF,TRBJ1-5,NA,TRBD1,TRBV27
TGTGCCAGTAGTATTGGGGCTAGCGGAACCCAGTACTTC,CASSIGASGTQYF,TRBJ2-5,NA,TRBD2,TRBV19
TGTGCCAGCCGCGGGGCGTCTACTAACTATGGCTACACCTTC,CASRGASTNYGYTF,TRBJ1-2,NA,NA,TRBV9
TGCGCCAGCAGCTTGACCGGACAGGCCGGAAACACCATATATTTT,CASSLTGQAGNTIYF,TRBJ1-3,NA,TRBD1,TRBV5-1
TGTGCCATCAGTGAACCAGGGAATTCACCCCTCCACTTT,CAISEPGNSPLHF,TRBJ1-6,NA,NA,TRBV6-5
TGTGCCAGCAGCCCCAGACGGGGGGGGGATGGCTACACCTTC,CASSPRRGGDGYTF,TRBJ1-2,NA,NA,TRBV9
TGTGCCAGCAGCTTAGGAGGGGGCTTGCGAGCTTTCTTT,CASSLGGGLRAFF,TRBJ1-1,NA,TRBD1,TRBV7-2
TGTGCCAGCTCAATCCCGGGGATGAACACTGAAGCTTTCTTT,CASSIPGMNTEAFF,TRBJ1-1,NA,NA,TRBV18
TGTGCCAGCAGCTTAGCGGACGGCAGCACAGATACGCAGTATTTT,CASSLADGSTDTQYF,TRBJ2-3,NA,NA,TRBV7-6
TGTGCCAGCAGCCCCGGGACTAGCGGCACAGATACGCAGTATTTT,CASSPGTSGTDTQYF,TRBJ2-3,NA,TRBD2,TRBV11-1
TGTGCCAGCAGTTTAAGGGGGCGTTATGGCTACACCTTC,CASSLRGRYGYTF,TRBJ1-2,few,TRBD1,TRBV27
TGTGCCAGCAGCGTGGGATACAGGGCCAACACTGAAGCTTTCTTT,CASSVGYRANTEAFF,TRBJ1-1,once,NA,TRBV9
TGTGCCAGTAGCCTGGCTAGCGGGGGGTTGGGGGAGACCCAGTACTTC,CASSLASGGLGETQYF,TRBJ2-5,NA,TRBD2,TRBV19
TGTGCCAGCAGCCGTAGCGGAGGGGGTGCCAATGAGCAGTTCTTC,CASSRSGGGANEQFF,TRBJ2-1,NA,NA,TRBV7-3
TGTGCCAGCAGTGAGCGGTGGGGACAGGCTACGCAGTATTTT,CASSERWGQATQYF,TRBJ2-3,NA,TRBD1,TRBV2
TGTGCCACCCTTTCTAGGGGGCAAGAGACCCAGTACTTC,CATLSRGQETQYF,TRBJ2-5,NA,NA,TRBV6-5
TGTGCCAGCAGTTTGGTAGGGCAGGGAAATTCACCCCTCCACTTT,CASSLVGQGNSPLHF,TRBJ1-6,once,NA,TRBV27
TGTGCCACCAGCAGAGGAGGTTATGGCTACACCTTC,CATSRGGYGYTF,TRBJ1-2,NA,NA,TRBV15
TGTGCTAGTGGTTTAAAGGGACAGACTTACGGCAATGAGCAGTTCTTC,CASGLKGQTYGNEQFF,TRBJ2-1,NA,TRBD1,TRBV12-5
TGCAGCGTTGTGGGGCGAGAGACCCAGTACTTC,CSVVGRETQYF,TRBJ2-5,NA,NA,TRBV29-1
TGTGCCAGCAGTCCCGTGGACAGGGGACTCATGAACACTGAAGCTTTCTTT,CASSPVDRGLMNTEAFF,TRBJ1-1,NA,TRBD1,TRBV27
TGTGCCAGACCTCGGGGATCACCCCTCCACTTT,CARPRGSPLHF,TRBJ1-6,NA,NA,TRBV19
TGTGCCAGCAGCTTAGATCTCCTAGCAGACAATGAGCAGTTCTTC,CASSLDLLADNEQFF,TRBJ2-1,few,NA,TRBV11-3
TGTGCCAGCTCACGTATACAGGGGAATGAGAACGAGCAGTACTTC,CASSRIQGNENEQYF,TRBJ2-7,NA,TRBD1,TRBV18
TGTGCCAGTAGTCCCCGGGTCGGCTGGGGAGGGAAGAGGACAGATACGCAGTATTTT,CASSPRVGWGGKRTDTQYF,TRBJ2-3,NA,TRBD2,TRBV19
TGCGCCAGCAGCCTAGTCCCCACTGAAGCTTTCTTT,CASSLVPTEAFF,TRBJ1-1,NA,NA,TRBV4-1
TGTGCCAGCAGCTTAGTCACTAGCGGGAAGTCCTACGAGCAGTACTTC,CASSLVTSGKSYEQYF,TRBJ2-7,NA,TRBD2,TRBV11-3
TGTGCCAGCAGCGCAGGGGTCATAGGCTACACCTTC,CASSAGVIGYTF,TRBJ1-2,NA,NA,TRBV5-6
TGTGCCAGCAGCGTATCCGGACAGGGTCTTGGAAACACCATATATTTT,CASSVSGQGLGNTIYF,TRBJ1-3,once,TRBD1,TRBV9
TGTGCCAGCAGTTATTCTCGGACTCATGAAAAACTGTTTTTT,CASSYSRTHEKLFF,TRBJ1-4,NA,NA,TRBV6-5
TGTGCCAGCAGCTATGGACAGGGTAACTATGGCTACACCTTC,CASSYGQGNYGYTF,TRBJ1-2,NA,TRBD1,TRBV7-9
TGCGCCAGCAGCTTGGACGGGGTCTCCTACAATGAGCAGTTCTTC,CASSLDGVSYNEQFF,TRBJ2-1,NA,NA,TRBV5-1
TGTGCCAGCGGTCGGGAGGCCTACGAGCAGTACTTC,CASGREAYEQYF,TRBJ2-7,NA,TRBD2,TRBV2
TGTGCCAGCAGCTTAGAGGCGGCCGGTAGCTATGAGCAGTTCTTC,CASSLEAAGSYEQFF,TRBJ2-1,few,NA,TRBV7-6
TGTGCCAGCAGCTTTAATGTTCGGGAGCAGTACTTC,CASSFNVREQYF,TRBJ2-7,once,NA,TRBV7-1
TGTGCCAGCAGGGAGATCAGGGGGGCTAAACGTGGCTACACCTTC,CASREIRGAKRGYTF,TRBJ1-2,NA,TRBD1,TRBV6-6
TGTGCCAGCACCCCGACTAGCGGGAGTAGGAATGAGCAGTTCTTC,CASTPTSGSRNEQFF,TRBJ2-1,NA,TRBD2,TRBV28
TGTGCCAGCAGCCGGGCCGGGACAGGGTATTCACCCCTCCACTTT,CASSRAGTGYSPLHF,TRBJ1-6,NA,TRBD1,TRBV5-4
TGTGCCTGTTCAGCTGGCTATGGCTACACCTTC,CACSAGYGYTF,TRBJ1-2,NA,NA,TRBV30
TGTGCCAGCAGCTTGGGCCCGGGGGCGCGGGAGCAGTACTTC,CASSLGPGAREQYF,TRBJ2-7,NA,NA,TRBV7-9
TGCGCCAGCAGCGCCTCCGGGACAGGGTCGGGGACAGATACGCAGTATTTT,CASSASGTGSGTDTQYF,TRBJ2-3,NA,TRBD1,TRBV5-1